This T cell receptor (beta chain) was identified in a study of blood T cell repertoires in COVID-19. Background on the study: There were acute and convalescent COVID-19 samples, and they came from the United States, Italy and Spain.

TCRdb's table, derived via immunoSEQ multiplex PCR, lists solely in-frame clones and lacks some. Among fewer than 350,000 clones listed, 85% were seen once. After removal of 4 bases from V and 2 bases from J, the junction contained 10 bases not matched to a gene. Germline V gives CDR1 SGHRS, CDR2 YFSETQ. The CDR3 length is 16 residues. In terms of age and location, participants ranged from about 18 to 100 years and lived in under 30 US areas. Clinical history as reported by participants underpinned cohort assignment. No more than 2 weeks before study entry, exposed participants had met a case of COVID-19.

Sample: PBMCs or T cells enriched from blood (not recorded which). The J gene is TRBJ2-7, the V gene TRBV5-1; the match to TRBD2 covers 9 bases. This TCR was recovered from a woman aged 25 to 39 who had been exposed to COVID-19. DNA for the CDR3: TGCGCCAGCAGCGACGACCCTAGCGGGGTGGCCTACGAGCAGTACTTC. This sequence encodes CASSDDPSGVAYEQYF. Full variable domain (remainder filled in from reference TRBV5-1 and TRBJ2-7): KAGVTQTPRYLIKTRGQQVTLSCSPISGHRSVSWYQQTPGQGLQFLFEYFSETQRNKGNFPGRFSGRQFSNSRSEMNVSTLELGDSALYLCASSDDPSGVAYEQYFGPGTRLTVT.